These 27 T cell receptor beta chains originate from one sample sequenced in a study of blood T cell repertoires in COVID-19. The method was immunoSEQ multiplex PCR; TCRdb's version includes in-frame clones alone and lacks a portion of them. The sample has 65,000 to 90,000 clones, roughly 87% seen once. Source material: peripheral blood. The receptors were sampled from a woman aged 50 to 65 with active or convalescent COVID-19.

This rearrangement joins TRBV6-6 to TRBJ1-1; 12 bases agree with TRBD1. CDR1 and CDR2 from the germline V gene are MNHNY and SVGAGI (reference sequence). Trimming at V came to 6 bases and at J to 3 bases, leaving 8 bases not matched to a gene. CDR3 length equals 16 residues. The CDR3 DNA sequence: TGTGCCAGCAGGGTGGGACAGGGGGCCCGGGACACTGAAGCTTTCTTT. This encodes CASRVGQGARDTEAFF.

The V and J genes are TRBV7-6 and TRBJ1-1; 9 bases align to TRBD1. The V gene end was trimmed by 5 bases and the J gene end by 4 bases; junction bases not matched to a gene: 17. The germline CDR1 and CDR2 sequences are SGHVS and FNYEAQ. The CDR3 totals 18 residues. The CDR3 bases are TGTGCCAGCAGCCACCACCGGGACAGGGCCATACGTAGCACTGAAGCTTTCTTT. Encoded protein: CASSHHRDRAIRSTEAFF.

The chain employs TRBV18 and TRBJ1-1, with D hard to call. This CDR3 comprises 13 residues. Looked up from germline, CDR1 is KGHSH and CDR2 is LQKENI. The ends were cut back, 2 bases at V and 4 bases at J, with 8 bases in the middle. CDR3 sequence: CASSPLESTEAFF. For the CDR3, the DNA is TGTGCCAGCTCACCATTAGAATCCACTGAAGCTTTCTTT.

This clone was counted only a few times. The genes are TRBV19 and TRBJ1-5, with D uncertain. This CDR3 spans 16 amino acids. Germline CDR1 reads LNHDA; CDR2 reads SQIVND (reference sequence). V shed 3 bases and J shed 3 bases, with 15 bases lying between them. The CDR3: CASSITPQVLNQPQHF. The CDR3 region has the DNA TGTGCCAGTAGTATTACCCCCCAGGTCCTCAATCAGCCCCAGCATTTT.

This rearrangement joins TRBV7-9 to TRBJ2-3; perhaps TRBD1 as D (5 bases). The germline CDR1 and CDR2 sequences are SEHNR and FQNEAQ (reference sequence). Trimming shortened V by 1 base and J by 2 bases, and 10 bases separated the two germline ends. The CDR3 extends over 15 amino acids. CDR3 residues: CASSLGNRNTDTQYF. DNA for the CDR3: TGTGCCAGCAGCTTAGGCAACAGGAACACAGATACGCAGTATTTT.

The V call is TRBV5-1, the J call TRBJ2-3, with D possibly being TRBD1 (5 bases). From germline, CDR1 is SGHRS and CDR2 YFSETQ. The CDR3 runs to 13 residues. Trimming took 4 bases from V and 3 from J, leaving 9 bases between them. In DNA form, the CDR3 reads TGCGCCAGCAGCGTAACAGGAACAGATACGCAGTATTTT. It yields the protein CASSVTGTDTQYF.

V is TRBV11-2 and J is TRBJ1-1, with D possibly TRBD1 on 5 matching bases. CDR1 and CDR2 (germline): SGHAT, FQNNGV. V was clipped by 5 bases and J by 1 base, with 11 bases between them. This CDR3 is built from 14 residues. The CDR3 DNA is TGTGCCAGCAGCCGGGGAGGGACGAACACTGAAGCTTTCTTT. It is translated as CASSRGGTNTEAFF.

This chain links TRBV11-2 with TRBJ1-6; 9 bases match TRBD1. J gave up 7 bases and V 4 bases, and 8 bases lay outside the gene matches. This CDR3 comprises 16 residues. Germline CDR1 reads SGHAT; CDR2 reads FQNNGV. As DNA, the CDR3 is TGTGCCAGCAGCTGGACAGGGGTAGGGGGGAATTCACCCCTCCACTTT. Protein product: CASSWTGVGGNSPLHF. The full variable domain, with the rest looked up from reference TRBV11-2 and TRBJ1-6, is EAGVAQSPRYKIIEKRQSVAFWCNPISGHATLYWYQQILGQGPKLLIQFQNNGVVDDSQLPKDRFSAERLKGVDSTLKIQPAKLEDSAVYLCASSWTGVGGNSPLHFGNGTRLTVT.

The chain employs TRBV19 and TRBJ1-2; D is unresolved. CDR1 is LNHDA, CDR2 SQIVND, per germline (reference sequence). The CDR3 length is 13 residues. V lost 3 bases and J 8 bases, leaving 13 bases between the germline ends. This chain's CDR3 is CASSIFFGEGYTF. Written as DNA, the CDR3 is TGTGCCAGTAGTATTTTCTTCGGGGAAGGCTACACCTTC.

CDR3 bases: TGTGCCAGCAGTTACGGGGCCGAGCAGTACTTC. Translating gives CASSYGAEQYF. The chain joins TRBV6-2 or TRBV6-3 to TRBJ2-7; perhaps TRBD1 as D (5 bases). The CDR3 has 11 amino acids. The V end lost 2 bases, the J end lost 6 bases, and 5 bases lay between the germline ends. Germline V CDR1 and CDR2: MNHEY, SVGEGT.

This clone was seen only once. The chain joins TRBV20-1 to TRBJ2-3, with D perhaps matching TRBD1 (5 bases). Trimming removed 5 bases from V and 5 bases from J, with 8 bases in between. This CDR3 has 11 amino acids. CDR1 is DFQATT and CDR2 is SNEGSKA in the germline V gene (reference sequence). CDR3 amino acids: CSAGALDTQYF. The CDR3 DNA sequence: TGCAGTGCTGGGGCATTAGATACGCAGTATTTT.

This chain links TRBV4-3 with TRBJ2-7, with TRBD2 identical over 14 bases. The CDR3 has 15 residues. Per the germline V gene, CDR1 is LGHNA and CDR2 is YSLEER. V was clipped by 3 bases and J by 2 bases; unmatched bases: 0. Written as DNA, the CDR3 is TGCGCCAGCAGCCAGACTAGCGGGGGGGCCTACGAGCAGTACTTC. Its translation is CASSQTSGGAYEQYF.

Details on this clone: The junction departs from germline at one end; a sequencing error may be responsible. This chain uses TRBV7-9 with TRBJ2-1; possible D gene TRBD1, 5 bases. The CDR3 has 13 residues. The V gene's germline CDR1 is SEHNR and CDR2 FQNEAQ (reference sequence). The CDR3 DNA sequence: TGTGCCAGCAGCTTAGATGCCAGGGATGGAAATGTCTTC. This gives the protein CASSLDARDGNVF. Variable domain in full (rest from reference TRBV7-9 and TRBJ2-1): DTGVSQNPRHKITKRGQNVTFRCDPISEHNRLYWYRQTLGQGPEFLTYFQNEAQLEKSRLLSDRFSAERPKGSFSTLEIQRTEQGDSAMYLCASSLDARDGNVFGPGTRLTVL.

The chain recombines TRBV6-5 with TRBJ1-5; TRBD1 matches 8 bases. The V gene end was trimmed by 5 bases and the J gene end by 3 bases; junction bases not matched to a gene: 6. The CDR3 totals 15 residues. CDR1 is MNHEY, CDR2 SVGAGI, per germline. In DNA form, the CDR3 reads TGTGCCAGCAGTAAGGACAGGGCCTACAATCAGCCCCAGCATTTT. It yields the protein CASSKDRAYNQPQHF.

The V call is TRBV19, the J call TRBJ1-1; 12 bases map to TRBD1. J lost 6 bases, V lost 7 bases, and 9 bases had no gene match. This CDR3 is 15 amino acids long. The V gene's germline CDR1 is LNHDA and CDR2 SQIVND (reference sequence). CDR3 nucleotide sequence: TGTGCCAGTAAACCGGGACAGGGGGCGACTGCTGAAGCTTTCTTT. This codes for CASKPGQGATAEAFF. The variable domain in full, completed from reference TRBV19 and TRBJ1-1, reads DGGITQSPKYLFRKEGQNVTLSCEQNLNHDAMYWYRQDPGQGLRLIYYSQIVNDFQKGDIAEGYSVSREKKESFPLTVTSAQKNPTAFYLCASKPGQGATAEAFFGQGTRLTVV.

This clone occurred a few times. The genes are TRBV19 and TRBJ2-7; tentative D call: TRBD2 (5 bases). Germline CDR1 and CDR2: LNHDA and SQIVND (reference sequence). This CDR3 is built from 16 residues. V was shortened by 4 bases and J by 2 bases, with 18 bases between the two germline ends. The CDR3 loop is CASSKVRLTKTYEQYF. The CDR3 DNA is TGTGCCAGTAGTAAGGTTAGACTAACAAAGACCTACGAGCAGTACTTC.

This rearrangement joins TRBV19 to TRBJ2-1; D not resolved. This CDR3 has 15 residues. Germline V gives CDR1 LNHDA, CDR2 SQIVND (reference sequence). The V end was cut by 2 bases, the J end by 0 bases, with 8 bases between. The CDR3 is CASSISRDSYNEQFF. In DNA form, the CDR3 reads TGTGCCAGTAGTATATCTAGAGACTCCTACAATGAGCAGTTCTTC. The variable domain in full, completed from reference TRBV19 and TRBJ2-1, reads DGGITQSPKYLFRKEGQNVTLSCEQNLNHDAMYWYRQDPGQGLRLIYYSQIVNDFQKGDIAEGYSVSREKKESFPLTVTSAQKNPTAFYLCASSISRDSYNEQFFGPGTRLTVL.

This clone appeared a single time. The V and J genes are TRBV2 and TRBJ2-5; 14 nucleotides agree with TRBD2. V trimming: 6 bases; J trimming: 2 bases; junction bases outside the gene matches: 2. CDR1 and CDR2 (germline): SNHLY, FYNNEI. The CDR3 spans 15 residues. The CDR3 DNA reads TGTGCCAGCAGCAGACTAGCGGGGGGGCAAGAGACCCAGTACTTC. This translates into CASSRLAGGQETQYF.

This clone was recorded only once. The V gene is TRBV30, the J gene TRBJ2-7; 9 positions agree with TRBD1. The J segment lost 12 bases and the V segment lost 5 bases, leaving 14 bases of the junction unmatched. The CDR3 runs to 13 residues. Germline V lookup: CDR1 GTSNPN, CDR2 SVGIG (reference sequence). CDR3 amino acids: CAWLPGGQGQSYF. CDR3 DNA sequence: TGTGCCTGGCTTCCGGGGGGACAGGGACAGTCGTACTTC.

The chain employs TRBV7-9 and TRBJ1-1; D is possibly TRBD1 (6 bases). The V and J ends lost 7 bases and 4 bases respectively, with 13 bases between them. The CDR3 covers 13 residues. CDR1 and CDR2 from the germline V gene are SEHNR and FQNEAQ (reference sequence). DNA of the CDR3: TGTGCCAGCATTCTGGGGGCTAGCACTGAAGCTTTCTTT. Protein product: CASILGASTEAFF.

This chain connects TRBV7-2 to TRBJ2-2; 7 bases are shared with TRBD1. The length of the CDR3 is 14 residues. V lost 5 bases, J lost 3 bases, and 3 bases stayed unmatched. Germline V lookup: CDR1 SGHTA, CDR2 FQGNSA. The CDR3 here is CASSPGQYTGELFF. In nucleotides, the CDR3 is TGTGCCAGCAGCCCGGGACAGTACACCGGGGAGCTGTTTTTT.

The chain joins TRBV27 to TRBJ2-7, with TRBD1 matching 10 bases. The CDR3 is made up of 15 amino acids. Per the germline V gene, CDR1 is MNHEY and CDR2 is SMNVEV (reference sequence). J lost 2 bases, V lost 3 bases, and 4 bases had no gene match. The CDR3 DNA sequence: TGTGCCAGCAGTTTCGATGGACAGGGGGCCTACGAGCAGTACTTC. It specifies CASSFDGQGAYEQYF.

This chain joins TRBV30 and TRBJ1-3; D is undetermined. Germline V gene sequence: CDR1 GTSNPN, CDR2 SVGIG (reference sequence). Trimming shortened V by 1 base and J by 1 base, and 5 bases separated the two germline ends. The CDR3 sequence is 13 residues long. The CDR3 sequence: CAWSAQSGNTIYF. The CDR3 nucleotides read TGTGCCTGGAGTGCCCAATCTGGAAACACCATATATTTT.

The rearrangement uses TRBV18 and TRBJ1-6, with D unresolved. Trimming stripped 3 bases from V and 0 bases from J, with 3 bases between. The CDR3 has 14 residues. Germline V lookup: CDR1 KGHSH, CDR2 LQKENI. CDR3 sequence (DNA): TGTGCCAGCTCACCGAGCTCCTATAATTCACCCCTCCACTTT. It translates to CASSPSSYNSPLHF.

The chain couples TRBV7-3 to TRBJ1-1; D gene ambiguous. The CDR3 covers 14 residues. The V and J ends lost 5 bases and 4 bases respectively, with 14 bases between them. CDR1 and CDR2 from the germline V gene are SGHTA and FQGTGA. CDR3 region: CASSLLHGATEAFF. The CDR3 DNA follows: TGTGCCAGCAGCCTTCTTCACGGTGCCACTGAAGCTTTCTTT.

This rearrangement joins TRBV15 to TRBJ1-4, with D possibly TRBD1 on 5 matching bases. CDR1 is LNHNV, CDR2 YYDKDF, per germline (reference sequence). CDR3 length: 13 residues. With 5 bases removed from V and 8 bases from J, the gap between germline ends came to 12 bases. The CDR3: CATSPKKGEKLFF. Here the CDR3 DNA reads TGTGCCACCAGCCCAAAAAAGGGGGAAAAACTGTTTTTT.

J is TRBJ2-7 and V is TRBV29-1; 8 nucleotides line up with TRBD2. Trimming removed 5 bases from V and 3 bases from J; junction bases left unmatched: 6. Germline CDR1 SQVTM, CDR2 ANQGSEA. CDR3 length: 13 amino acids. CDR3 loop: CSVPVGGVYEQYF. CDR3 in DNA: TGCAGCGTTCCCGTCGGGGGGGTCTACGAGCAGTACTTC.